Listed below are T cell receptor beta chains from one sample, sequenced in a study of T cell repertoires in cytomegalovirus infection. From the reads, TCRdb called clonotypes with MiXCR, one entry per CDR3 protein. The sample contains hundreds of thousands of distinct CDR3 sequences, approximately 31% of which appear only once. Antigens of these TCRs are unknown. Sample: cultured CD8+ T cells from PBMCs, taken from culture after CMV antigen stimulation. These receptors all come from a human donor in good health (CMV status not recorded). Some clones in this sample may be carry-over from other donors' samples. Each CDR3 is given with its conserved first and last residue. The order of the fields is D gene, J gene, CDR3 length, V gene, clone size, CDR3 DNA, CDR3 protein. A D gene is named only where the DNA matches it firmly. A row's size may be missing; if present it is once, few, many or a size class.

D gene: -
J gene: TRBJ1-3
CDR3 length: 15
V gene: TRBV12-3/TRBV12-4
clone size: -
CDR3 DNA: TGTGCCAGCAGTGGAACAAGGGAGTCTGGAAACACCATATATTTT
CDR3 protein: CASSGTRESGNTIYF

D gene: TRBD1
J gene: TRBJ1-1
CDR3 length: 14
V gene: TRBV5-1
clone size: -
CDR3 DNA: TGCGCCAGCAGCTTCGTGGACAGGGGCAATGAAGCTTTCTTT
CDR3 protein: CASSFVDRGNEAFF

D gene: -
J gene: TRBJ2-7
CDR3 length: 11
V gene: TRBV20-1
clone size: -
CDR3 DNA: TGCAGTGCTATAACGAGCTACGAGCAGTACTTC
CDR3 protein: CSAITSYEQYF

D gene: -
J gene: TRBJ2-7
CDR3 length: 12
V gene: TRBV10-3
clone size: -
CDR3 DNA: TGTGCCATCCGGGTAGGGGCTGACGAGCAGTACTTC
CDR3 protein: CAIRVGADEQYF

D gene: -
J gene: TRBJ1-4
CDR3 length: 12
V gene: TRBV7-9
clone size: few
CDR3 DNA: TGTGCCAGCAGCTCAAGGACCGAAAAACTGTTTTTT
CDR3 protein: CASSSRTEKLFF

D gene: -
J gene: TRBJ1-5
CDR3 length: 15
V gene: TRBV4-2
clone size: few
CDR3 DNA: TGTGCCAGCAGCCAAGAAGGGGGGATCAATCAGCCCCAGCATTTT
CDR3 protein: CASSQEGGINQPQHF

D gene: -
J gene: TRBJ2-1
CDR3 length: 15
V gene: TRBV7-9
clone size: -
CDR3 DNA: TGTGCCAGCAGCTCTACACGGGACTTGAACAATGAGCAGTTCTTC
CDR3 protein: CASSSTRDLNNEQFF

D gene: -
J gene: TRBJ2-7
CDR3 length: 13
V gene: TRBV19
clone size: few
CDR3 DNA: TGTGCCAGTAGTATAGTGGGCGGGAACGAGCAGTACTTC
CDR3 protein: CASSIVGGNEQYF

D gene: TRBD1
J gene: TRBJ1-2
CDR3 length: 16
V gene: TRBV7-9
clone size: -
CDR3 DNA: TGTGCCAGCAGCCAGGACAGGGGGCCCTTTGGAGTTGGCTACACCTTC
CDR3 protein: CASSQDRGPFGVGYTF

D gene: -
J gene: TRBJ1-4
CDR3 length: 15
V gene: TRBV15
clone size: -
CDR3 DNA: TGTGCCACCAGCAGGGACCTCGCAACTGGGGAAAAACTGTTTTTT
CDR3 protein: CATSRDLATGEKLFF

D gene: TRBD1
J gene: TRBJ1-5
CDR3 length: 14
V gene: TRBV10-2
clone size: -
CDR3 DNA: TGCGCCAGCGATCCCGGGACAGGTATCACGCCCCAGCATTTT
CDR3 protein: CASDPGTGITPQHF

D gene: -
J gene: TRBJ2-4
CDR3 length: 14
V gene: TRBV7-9
clone size: -
CDR3 DNA: TGTGCCAGCAGCCCTCCCAGCGGGCAGGACATTCAGTACTTC
CDR3 protein: CASSPPSGQDIQYF

D gene: -
J gene: TRBJ2-5
CDR3 length: 16
V gene: TRBV29-1
clone size: -
CDR3 DNA: TGCAGCGTTGAAGGGCCGCTCTGGGCGATCCAAGAGACCCAGTACTTC
CDR3 protein: CSVEGPLWAIQETQYF

D gene: -
J gene: TRBJ2-4
CDR3 length: 13
V gene: TRBV15
clone size: -
CDR3 DNA: TGTGCGGCAGGGGCGGGCCCAAAAAGCATTCAGTACTTC
CDR3 protein: CAAGAGPKSIQYF

D gene: -
J gene: TRBJ2-3
CDR3 length: 14
V gene: TRBV5-6
clone size: once
CDR3 DNA: TGTGCCAGCAGCTTGGTGGTAGGGGCAGATACGCAGTATTTT
CDR3 protein: CASSLVVGADTQYF

D gene: -
J gene: TRBJ1-3
CDR3 length: 12
V gene: TRBV7-9
clone size: few
CDR3 DNA: TGTGCCAGCAGTCCCCCACGGAACACCATATATTTT
CDR3 protein: CASSPPRNTIYF

D gene: -
J gene: TRBJ1-2
CDR3 length: 15
V gene: TRBV5-6
clone size: -
CDR3 DNA: TGTGCCAGCAGCTTGGAACCGGGGGATGACTATGGCTACACCTTC
CDR3 protein: CASSLEPGDDYGYTF

D gene: TRBD1
J gene: TRBJ1-2
CDR3 length: 15
V gene: TRBV28
clone size: -
CDR3 DNA: TGTGCCAGCACCCTTGACAGGGGCCCCCGCTATGGCTACACCTTC
CDR3 protein: CASTLDRGPRYGYTF

D gene: TRBD1
J gene: TRBJ1-1
CDR3 length: 15
V gene: TRBV12-3/TRBV12-4
clone size: few
CDR3 DNA: TGTGCCAGCAGCCGGGACAGGGCCATGAACACTGAAGCTTTCTTT
CDR3 protein: CASSRDRAMNTEAFF

D gene: -
J gene: TRBJ2-5
CDR3 length: 12
V gene: TRBV7-9
clone size: -
CDR3 DNA: TGTGCCAGCAGAGGACTGCTAGAGACCCAGTACTTC
CDR3 protein: CASRGLLETQYF

D gene: -
J gene: TRBJ2-7
CDR3 length: 13
V gene: TRBV7-6
clone size: -
CDR3 DNA: TGTGTCAGCAGCTTATACAGCAACTACGAGCAGTACTTC
CDR3 protein: CVSSLYSNYEQYF

D gene: -
J gene: TRBJ1-1
CDR3 length: 14
V gene: TRBV4-3
clone size: -
CDR3 DNA: TGCGCCAGCAGCCAAGTCGCAATGGACACTGAAGCTTTCTTT
CDR3 protein: CASSQVAMDTEAFF

D gene: TRBD2
J gene: TRBJ2-1
CDR3 length: 15
V gene: TRBV7-2
clone size: few
CDR3 DNA: TGTGCCAGCAGCTGGACTAGCGGGGGGGCATATGAGCAGTTCTTC
CDR3 protein: CASSWTSGGAYEQFF

D gene: -
J gene: TRBJ1-5
CDR3 length: 15
V gene: TRBV12-3/TRBV12-4
clone size: once
CDR3 DNA: TGTGCCAGCAGTTTATGGGGGTTGAACAATCAGCCCCAGCATTTT
CDR3 protein: CASSLWGLNNQPQHF

D gene: -
J gene: TRBJ2-3
CDR3 length: 15
V gene: TRBV5-4
clone size: -
CDR3 DNA: TGTGCCAGCAGCTTGACTAGCTTTAGCACAGATACGCAGTATTTT
CDR3 protein: CASSLTSFSTDTQYF

D gene: -
J gene: TRBJ2-1
CDR3 length: 13
V gene: TRBV12-3/TRBV12-4
clone size: -
CDR3 DNA: TGTGCCAGCAGTTTAGTCCCCCCGTGGGAGCAGTTCTTC
CDR3 protein: CASSLVPPWEQFF

D gene: -
J gene: TRBJ1-3
CDR3 length: 14
V gene: TRBV19
clone size: few
CDR3 DNA: TGTGCCAGTAGTTTCGGGTCAGGGGAAGGCGCCATATATTTT
CDR3 protein: CASSFGSGEGAIYF

D gene: -
J gene: TRBJ1-1
CDR3 length: 12
V gene: TRBV2
clone size: few
CDR3 DNA: TGTGCCAGCAGTGCAGGGACCCCTGAAGCTTTCTTT
CDR3 protein: CASSAGTPEAFF

D gene: TRBD1
J gene: TRBJ2-7
CDR3 length: 15
V gene: TRBV6-1
clone size: -
CDR3 DNA: TGTGCCAGCAGTGAGACAGGGTTACGAGCCTACGAGCAGTACTTC
CDR3 protein: CASSETGLRAYEQYF

D gene: -
J gene: TRBJ2-5
CDR3 length: 13
V gene: TRBV7-9
clone size: -
CDR3 DNA: TGTGCCAGCAGCTTAACAGAGGAGGAGACCCAGTACTTC
CDR3 protein: CASSLTEEETQYF

D gene: TRBD1
J gene: TRBJ1-1
CDR3 length: 15
V gene: TRBV6-2/TRBV6-3
clone size: -
CDR3 DNA: TGTGCCAACAGTAGGACAGGGCGGCGGGACACTGAAGCTTTCTTT
CDR3 protein: CANSRTGRRDTEAFF

D gene: -
J gene: TRBJ2-1
CDR3 length: 17
V gene: TRBV20-1
clone size: -
CDR3 DNA: TGCAGTGCTGCAAATCCGAGGGGGGCTAGCTCCTACAATGAGCAGTTCTTC
CDR3 protein: CSAANPRGASSYNEQFF

D gene: TRBD1
J gene: TRBJ1-2
CDR3 length: 17
V gene: TRBV6-2/TRBV6-3
clone size: -
CDR3 DNA: TGTGCCAGCAGTTACTCCAAGATGGGACAGGGATTCTATGGCTACACCTTC
CDR3 protein: CASSYSKMGQGFYGYTF

D gene: TRBD2
J gene: TRBJ2-3
CDR3 length: 16
V gene: TRBV12-3/TRBV12-4
clone size: -
CDR3 DNA: TGTGCCAGCAGTTCAGGACTAGCGGGGGGGCAAGATACGCAGTATTTT
CDR3 protein: CASSSGLAGGQDTQYF

D gene: -
J gene: TRBJ1-1
CDR3 length: 14
V gene: TRBV6-1
clone size: -
CDR3 DNA: TGTGTCAGCAGTTGGATGACGGCAAACACTGAAGCTTTCTTT
CDR3 protein: CVSSWMTANTEAFF

D gene: TRBD1
J gene: TRBJ2-5
CDR3 length: 16
V gene: TRBV12-5
clone size: -
CDR3 DNA: TGTGCTAGTGGCCCTGGACAGGGAGGCGTGGAAGAGACCCAGTACTTC
CDR3 protein: CASGPGQGGVEETQYF

D gene: -
J gene: TRBJ1-4
CDR3 length: 16
V gene: TRBV6-1
clone size: many
CDR3 DNA: TGTGCCAGCAGTGAAATTAGGGGAGCAACTAATGAAAAACTGTTTTTT
CDR3 protein: CASSEIRGATNEKLFF

D gene: -
J gene: TRBJ1-6
CDR3 length: 15
V gene: TRBV7-8
clone size: few
CDR3 DNA: TGTGCCAGCAGCTTAGTAGGGAAATTTAATTCACCCCTCCACTTT
CDR3 protein: CASSLVGKFNSPLHF

D gene: TRBD1
J gene: TRBJ1-1
CDR3 length: 13
V gene: TRBV2
clone size: many
CDR3 DNA: TGTGCCATCTACAGGGGGCGGCAGACTGAAGCTTTCTTT
CDR3 protein: CAIYRGRQTEAFF

D gene: -
J gene: TRBJ1-1
CDR3 length: 14
V gene: TRBV7-6
clone size: few
CDR3 DNA: TGTGCCAGCAGCTCCTCCTTGACGGTCACTGAAGCTTTCTTT
CDR3 protein: CASSSSLTVTEAFF

D gene: TRBD2
J gene: TRBJ2-5
CDR3 length: 15
V gene: TRBV24-1
clone size: many
CDR3 DNA: TGTGCCACCAGTGAGGGCGGGGGGGCCCAAGAGACCCAGTACTTC
CDR3 protein: CATSEGGGAQETQYF

D gene: TRBD2
J gene: TRBJ2-3
CDR3 length: 22
V gene: TRBV4-3
clone size: few
CDR3 DNA: TGCGCCAGCAGCCAAGATCGAGGGGCGGGGGGTCCAACCTTACCCTCCACAGATACGCAGTATTTT
CDR3 protein: CASSQDRGAGGPTLPSTDTQYF

D gene: TRBD1
J gene: TRBJ2-7
CDR3 length: 13
V gene: TRBV7-4
clone size: -
CDR3 DNA: TGTGCCAGCAGCCACGACAGGGTTGGTGAGCAGTACTTC
CDR3 protein: CASSHDRVGEQYF

D gene: -
J gene: TRBJ1-2
CDR3 length: 10
V gene: TRBV18
clone size: -
CDR3 DNA: TGTGCCAGCTCACCAGATGGCTACACCTTC
CDR3 protein: CASSPDGYTF

D gene: TRBD1
J gene: TRBJ1-2
CDR3 length: 16
V gene: TRBV5-6
clone size: -
CDR3 DNA: TGTGCCAGCAGCTCCCCCGGGACAGGGTTGCACTATGGCTACACCTTC
CDR3 protein: CASSSPGTGLHYGYTF

D gene: -
J gene: TRBJ2-3
CDR3 length: 14
V gene: TRBV28
clone size: few
CDR3 DNA: TGTGCCAGCAGTTTGGACTCTTCTAGTGATACGCAGTATTTT
CDR3 protein: CASSLDSSSDTQYF

D gene: -
J gene: TRBJ1-1
CDR3 length: 15
V gene: TRBV4-1
clone size: -
CDR3 DNA: TGCGCCAGCAGCCCGCCACAGGGCCCAAGTACTGAAGCTTTCTTT
CDR3 protein: CASSPPQGPSTEAFF